This T cell receptor (beta chain) was profiled in a study of Ad26.COV2.S vaccination and SARS-CoV-2 variants. Noted treatment: 15 to 20 received Ad26.COV2.S at low or high dose, single or two shots; several received placebo; per-sample allocation not given. Day 63 after the first injection of vaccine or placebo was the sampling time. The germline V gene has CDR1 SNHLY and CDR2 FYNNEI. V gave up 6 bases and J gave up 8 bases; unmatched junction bases: 8. The length of the CDR3 is 13 residues. This clone was detected a few times. Produced via immunoSEQ multiplex PCR; TCRdb's table is partial and in-frame only. The top ten clones hold 3.4% of a sample with hundreds of thousands of clones, roughly 87% of them seen once.

The receptor was isolated from a person between 18 and 65 years old who received the Ad26.COV2.S COVID-19 vaccine or a placebo. The J gene is TRBJ1-2, the V gene TRBV2; 8 nucleotides agree with TRBD1. Sequenced material: peripheral blood, taken in a trial of Ad26.COV2.S vaccine versus placebo. CDR3 region: CASRGDRRYGYTF. The CDR3 nucleotides read TGTGCCAGCAGAGGGGACAGGCGGTACGGCTACACCTTC. The variable domain in full, with the rest retrieved from reference TRBV2 and TRBJ1-2, is EPEVTQTPSHQVTQMGQEVILRCVPISNHLYFYWYRQILGQKVEFLVSFYNNEISEKSEIFDDQFSVERPDGSNFTLKIRSTKLEDSAMYFCASRGDRRYGYTFGSGTRLTVV.